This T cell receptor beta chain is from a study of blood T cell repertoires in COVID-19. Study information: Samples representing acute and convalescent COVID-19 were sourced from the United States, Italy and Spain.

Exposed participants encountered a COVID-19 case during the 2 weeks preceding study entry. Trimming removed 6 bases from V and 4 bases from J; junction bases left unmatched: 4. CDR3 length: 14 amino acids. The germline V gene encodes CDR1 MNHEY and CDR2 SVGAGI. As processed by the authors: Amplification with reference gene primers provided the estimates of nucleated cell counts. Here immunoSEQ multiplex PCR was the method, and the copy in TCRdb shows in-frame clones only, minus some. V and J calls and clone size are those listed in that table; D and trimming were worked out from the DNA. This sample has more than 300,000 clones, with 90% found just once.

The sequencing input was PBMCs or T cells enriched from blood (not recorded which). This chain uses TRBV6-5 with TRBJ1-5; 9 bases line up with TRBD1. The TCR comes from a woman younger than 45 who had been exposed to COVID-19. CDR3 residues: CASRKGTGNQPQHF. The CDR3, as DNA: TGTGCCAGCAGAAAAGGGACAGGGAATCAGCCCCAGCATTTT.